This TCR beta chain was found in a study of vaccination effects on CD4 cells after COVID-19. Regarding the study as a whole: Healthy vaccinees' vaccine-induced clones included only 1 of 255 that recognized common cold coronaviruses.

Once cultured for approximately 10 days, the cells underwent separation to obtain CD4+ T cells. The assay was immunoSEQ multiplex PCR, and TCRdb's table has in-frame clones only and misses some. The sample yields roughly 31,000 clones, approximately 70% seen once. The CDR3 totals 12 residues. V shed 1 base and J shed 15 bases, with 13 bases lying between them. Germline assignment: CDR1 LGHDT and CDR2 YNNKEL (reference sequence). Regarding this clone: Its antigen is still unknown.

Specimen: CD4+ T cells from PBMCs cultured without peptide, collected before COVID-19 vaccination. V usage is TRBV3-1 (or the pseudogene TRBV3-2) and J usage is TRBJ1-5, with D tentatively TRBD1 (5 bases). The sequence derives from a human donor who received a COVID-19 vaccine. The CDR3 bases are TGTGCCAGCAGCCAAGGATTCGGGACGCGGCATTTT. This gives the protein CASSQGFGTRHF.